Listed here are 5 T cell receptor beta chains from one sample, sequenced in a study of T cells after somatic rescue of genetic block. The protocol was immunoSEQ multiplex PCR, while the TCRdb copy is restricted to in-frame clones and leaves out a portion. The data hold approximately 65,000 clones, with 85% to 95% observed a single time. Sequenced sample: peripheral blood mononuclear cells (PBMCs). The origin of the receptors is a man aged 40-55 years.

This chain joins TRBV7-9 and TRBJ2-7; D possibly corresponds to TRBD2 (6 bases). This CDR3 has 14 residues. Germline CDR1 and CDR2: SEHNR and FQNEAQ (reference sequence). Trimming pared 1 base from V and 4 bases from J, leaving 11 bases between. CDR3 coding DNA: TGTGCCAGCAGCTTAGAGCCAGGGAGGTACGAGCAGTACTTC. Protein sequence: CASSLEPGRYEQYF.

V is TRBV4-1 and J is TRBJ2-3, with 11 bases lining up with TRBD2. Germline CDR1 MGHRA, CDR2 YSYEKL. V dropped 1 base and J dropped 3; count of bases not matched to a gene: 3. This CDR3 has 16 residues. Here the CDR3 DNA reads TGCGCCAGCAGCCAAGCAAGACTAGCGGGGACAGATACGCAGTATTTT. Protein product: CASSQARLAGTDTQYF.

The chain combines TRBV28 with TRBJ2-7; a possible D gene is TRBD2 (6 bases). The CDR3 loop spans 15 amino acids. Germline CDR1 MDHEN, CDR2 SYDVKM. Trimming cost V 4 bases and J 7 bases, with 20 bases left between them. The CDR3 here is CASSSNEGKEGEQYF. CDR3 coding DNA: TGTGCCAGCAGTTCCAACGAGGGAAAGGAGGGAGAGCAGTACTTC.

V is TRBV7-9 and J is TRBJ1-1; unclear D gene. The V end was cut by 5 bases, the J end by 1 base, with 11 bases between. The CDR3 is made up of 14 amino acids. CDR1 is SEHNR and CDR2 is FQNEAQ in the germline V gene (reference sequence). The CDR3 nucleotides are TGTGCCAGCAGCGTTACAGCGGCGAACACTGAAGCTTTCTTT. It yields the protein CASSVTAANTEAFF. Variable domain in full (rest from reference TRBV7-9 and TRBJ1-1): DTGVSQNPRHKITKRGQNVTFRCDPISEHNRLYWYRQTLGQGPEFLTYFQNEAQLEKSRLLSDRFSAERPKGSFSTLEIQRTEQGDSAMYLCASSVTAANTEAFFGQGTRLTVV.

This chain joins TRBV25-1 and TRBJ2-7; the D call may be TRBD1 or TRBD2 (6 bases each). The germline gives CDR1 MGHDK, CDR2 SYGVNS. Trimming removed 2 bases at V and 5 bases at J, with 16 bases between. The CDR3 runs 15 residues. CDR3 region: CASSEARGVPHEQYF. The CDR3 coding sequence is TGTGCCAGCAGTGAAGCTAGGGGGGTGCCCCACGAGCAGTACTTC.